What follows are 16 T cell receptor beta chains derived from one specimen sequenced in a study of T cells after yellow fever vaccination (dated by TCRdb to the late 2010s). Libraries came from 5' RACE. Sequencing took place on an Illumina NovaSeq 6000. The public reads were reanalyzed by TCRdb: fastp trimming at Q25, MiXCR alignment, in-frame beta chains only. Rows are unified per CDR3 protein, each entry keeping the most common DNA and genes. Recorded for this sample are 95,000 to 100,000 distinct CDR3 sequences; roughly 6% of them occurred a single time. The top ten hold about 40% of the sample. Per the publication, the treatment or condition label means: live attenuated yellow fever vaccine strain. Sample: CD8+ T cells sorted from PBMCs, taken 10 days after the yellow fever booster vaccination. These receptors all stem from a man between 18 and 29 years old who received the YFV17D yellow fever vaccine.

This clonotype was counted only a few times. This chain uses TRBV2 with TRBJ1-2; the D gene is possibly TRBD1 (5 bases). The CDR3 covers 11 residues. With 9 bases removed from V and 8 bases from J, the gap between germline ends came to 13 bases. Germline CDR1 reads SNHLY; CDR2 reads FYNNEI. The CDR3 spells CASNQGFGYTF. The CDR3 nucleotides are TGTGCCAGTAATCAGGGATTCGGCTACACCTTC.

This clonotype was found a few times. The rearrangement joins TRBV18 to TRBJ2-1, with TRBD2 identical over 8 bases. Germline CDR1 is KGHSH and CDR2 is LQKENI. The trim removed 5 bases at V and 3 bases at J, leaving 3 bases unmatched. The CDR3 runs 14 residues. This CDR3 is CASSTTSGYNEQFF. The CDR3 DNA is TGTGCCAGCTCAACAACTAGCGGCTACAATGAGCAGTTCTTC.

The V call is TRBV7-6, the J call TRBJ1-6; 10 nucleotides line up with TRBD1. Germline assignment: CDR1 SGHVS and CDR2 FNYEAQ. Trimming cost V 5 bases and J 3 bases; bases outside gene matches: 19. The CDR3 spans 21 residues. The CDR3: CASSQDRGLGFLDGYNSPLHF. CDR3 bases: TGTGCCAGCAGCCAAGACAGGGGGCTGGGTTTTTTAGACGGCTATAATTCACCCCTCCACTTT. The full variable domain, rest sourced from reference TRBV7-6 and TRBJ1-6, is GAGVSQSPRYKVTKRGQDVALRCDPISGHVSLYWYRQALGQGPEFLTYFNYEAQQDKSGLPNDRFSAERPEGSISTLTIQRTEQRDSAMYRCASSQDRGLGFLDGYNSPLHFGNGTRLTVT.

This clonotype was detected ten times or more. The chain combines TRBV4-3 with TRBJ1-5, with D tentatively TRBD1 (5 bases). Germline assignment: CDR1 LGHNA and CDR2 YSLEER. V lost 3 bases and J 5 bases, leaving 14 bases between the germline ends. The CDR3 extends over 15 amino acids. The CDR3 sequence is CASSQARDEDQPQHF. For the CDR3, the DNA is TGCGCCAGCAGCCAGGCAAGGGACGAGGATCAGCCCCAGCATTTT.

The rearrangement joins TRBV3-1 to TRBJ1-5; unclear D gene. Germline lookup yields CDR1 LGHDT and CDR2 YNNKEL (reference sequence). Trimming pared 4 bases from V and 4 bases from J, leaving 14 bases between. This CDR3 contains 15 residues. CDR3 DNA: TGTGCCAGCAGCCCCACGGACGGACGGAATCAGCCCCAGCATTTT. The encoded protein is CASSPTDGRNQPQHF.

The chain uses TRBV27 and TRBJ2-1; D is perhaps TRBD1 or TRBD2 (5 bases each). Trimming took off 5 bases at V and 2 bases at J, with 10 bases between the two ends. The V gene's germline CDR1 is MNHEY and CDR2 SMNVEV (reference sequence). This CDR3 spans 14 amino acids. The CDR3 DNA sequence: TGTGCCAGCAGTCCGGGGCCTACCTACAATGAGCAGTTCTTC. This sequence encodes CASSPGPTYNEQFF.

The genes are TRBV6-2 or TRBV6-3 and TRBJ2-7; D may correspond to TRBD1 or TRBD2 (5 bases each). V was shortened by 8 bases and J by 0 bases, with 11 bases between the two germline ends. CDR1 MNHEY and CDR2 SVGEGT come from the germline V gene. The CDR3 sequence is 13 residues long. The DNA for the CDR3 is TGTGCCAGCTTTGGGGGTATCTCCTACGAGCAGTACGTC. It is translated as CASFGGISYEQYV.

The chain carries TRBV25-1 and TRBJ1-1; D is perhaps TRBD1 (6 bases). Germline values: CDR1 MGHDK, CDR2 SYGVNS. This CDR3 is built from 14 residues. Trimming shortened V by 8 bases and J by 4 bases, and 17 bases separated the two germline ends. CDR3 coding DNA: TGTGCCAGCGAAAAATTACAGGGAGGCACTGAAGCTTTCTTT. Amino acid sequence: CASEKLQGGTEAFF.

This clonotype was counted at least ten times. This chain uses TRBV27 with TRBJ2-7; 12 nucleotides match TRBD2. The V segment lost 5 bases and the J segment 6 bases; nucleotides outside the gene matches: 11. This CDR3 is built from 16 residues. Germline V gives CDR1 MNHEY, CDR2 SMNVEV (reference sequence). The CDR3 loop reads CASSPRTSGVPGEQYF. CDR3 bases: TGTGCCAGCAGTCCACGGACTAGCGGGGTGCCCGGCGAGCAGTACTTC.

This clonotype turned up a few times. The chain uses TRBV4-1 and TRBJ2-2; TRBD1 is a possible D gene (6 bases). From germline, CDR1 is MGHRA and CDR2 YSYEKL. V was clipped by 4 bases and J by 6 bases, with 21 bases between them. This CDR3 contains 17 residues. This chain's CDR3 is CASSRRAGEFQPGELFF. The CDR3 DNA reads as TGCGCCAGCAGCCGTAGAGCAGGGGAGTTTCAGCCCGGGGAGCTGTTTTTT.

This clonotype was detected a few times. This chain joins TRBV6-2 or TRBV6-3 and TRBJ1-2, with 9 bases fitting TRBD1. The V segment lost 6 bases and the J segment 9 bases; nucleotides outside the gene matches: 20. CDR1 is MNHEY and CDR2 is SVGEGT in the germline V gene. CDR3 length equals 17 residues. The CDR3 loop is CASSPRDRASRPRSYTF. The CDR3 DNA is TGTGCCAGCAGCCCCCGGGACAGGGCTTCCCGGCCCCGTAGCTACACCTTC.

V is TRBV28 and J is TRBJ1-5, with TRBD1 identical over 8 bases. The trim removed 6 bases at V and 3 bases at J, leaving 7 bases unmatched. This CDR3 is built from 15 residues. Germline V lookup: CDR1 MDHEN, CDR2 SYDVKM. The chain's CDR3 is CASRVQGGVNQPQHF. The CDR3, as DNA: TGTGCCAGCAGGGTACAGGGGGGGGTCAATCAGCCCCAGCATTTT.

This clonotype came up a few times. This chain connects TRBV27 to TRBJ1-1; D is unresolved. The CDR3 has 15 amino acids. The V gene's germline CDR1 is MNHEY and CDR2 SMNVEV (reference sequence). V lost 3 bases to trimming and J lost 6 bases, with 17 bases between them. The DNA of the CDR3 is TGTGCCAGCAGTTTCTTCTCTTTCGCGGGCGCTGAAGCTTTCTTT. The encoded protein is CASSFFSFAGAEAFF.

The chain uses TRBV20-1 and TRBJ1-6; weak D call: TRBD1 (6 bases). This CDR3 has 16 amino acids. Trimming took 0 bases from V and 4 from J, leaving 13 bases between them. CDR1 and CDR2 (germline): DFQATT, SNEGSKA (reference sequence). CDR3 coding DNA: TGCAGTGCTAGAGATCCTGAAGGGGGATATAATTCACCCCTCCACTTT. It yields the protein CSARDPEGGYNSPLHF.

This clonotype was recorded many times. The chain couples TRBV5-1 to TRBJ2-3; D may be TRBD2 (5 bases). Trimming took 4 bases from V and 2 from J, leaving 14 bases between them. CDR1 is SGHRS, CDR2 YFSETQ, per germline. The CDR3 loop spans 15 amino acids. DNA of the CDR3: TGCGCCAGCAGCGAAGGACTTTATATCACAGATACGCAGTATTTT. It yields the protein CASSEGLYITDTQYF.

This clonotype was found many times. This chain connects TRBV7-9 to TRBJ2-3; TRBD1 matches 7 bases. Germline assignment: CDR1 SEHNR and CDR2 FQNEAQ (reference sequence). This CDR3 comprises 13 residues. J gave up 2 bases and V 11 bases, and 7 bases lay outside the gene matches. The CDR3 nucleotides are TGTGCCGGGCTGAGGGGGCCCACAGATACGCAGTATTTT. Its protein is CAGLRGPTDTQYF. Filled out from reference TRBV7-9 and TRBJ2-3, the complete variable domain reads DTGVSQNPRHKITKRGQNVTFRCDPISEHNRLYWYRQTLGQGPEFLTYFQNEAQLEKSRLLSDRFSAERPKGSFSTLEIQRTEQGDSAMYLCAGLRGPTDTQYFGPGTRLTVL.